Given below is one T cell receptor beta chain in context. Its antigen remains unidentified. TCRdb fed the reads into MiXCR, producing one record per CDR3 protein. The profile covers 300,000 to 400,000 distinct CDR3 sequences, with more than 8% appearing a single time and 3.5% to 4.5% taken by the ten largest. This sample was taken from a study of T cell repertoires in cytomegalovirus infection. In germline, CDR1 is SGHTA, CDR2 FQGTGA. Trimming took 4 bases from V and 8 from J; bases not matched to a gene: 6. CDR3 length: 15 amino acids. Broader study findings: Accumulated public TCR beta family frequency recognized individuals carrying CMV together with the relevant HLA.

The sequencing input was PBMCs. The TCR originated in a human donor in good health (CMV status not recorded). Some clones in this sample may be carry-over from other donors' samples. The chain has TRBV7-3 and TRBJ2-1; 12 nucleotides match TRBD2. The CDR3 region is CASSSGLAGWHEQFF. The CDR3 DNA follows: TGTGCCAGCAGCTCAGGACTAGCGGGATGGCATGAGCAGTTCTTC.